These 27 T cell receptor beta chains were sequenced from one sample in a study of blood T cell repertoires in COVID-19. The assay was immunoSEQ multiplex PCR, and TCRdb's table has in-frame clones only and misses some. The sample yields approximately 380,000 clones, about 89% seen once. Material: PBMCs or T cells enriched from blood (not recorded which). The receptors here all came from a woman aged 40-49 years who had been exposed to COVID-19.

This clone was detected many times. The chain carries TRBV11-2 and TRBJ1-5, with D tentatively TRBD1 (5 bases). The CDR3 length is 14 residues. V gave up 6 bases and J gave up 0 bases, with 9 bases separating them. Germline CDR1 is SGHAT and CDR2 is FQNNGV. The CDR3 reads CASRQGHSNQPQHF. The CDR3 region has the DNA TGTGCCAGCAGGCAGGGCCATAGCAATCAGCCCCAGCATTTT.

V and J are TRBV18 and TRBJ2-2; D perhaps matches TRBD1 (6 bases). Germline CDR1 is KGHSH and CDR2 is LQKENI. V lost 0 bases to trimming and J lost 6 bases, with 26 bases between them. This CDR3 comprises 20 residues. The DNA of the CDR3 is TGTGCCAGCTCACCACCCTCCCCCTTAACCGGGACAACTTACCCCGGGGAGCTGTTTTTT. Its translation is CASSPPSPLTGTTYPGELFF.

V and J are TRBV4-3 and TRBJ1-6; a possible D gene is TRBD1 (6 bases). The CDR3 sequence is 17 residues long. CDR1 is LGHNA and CDR2 is YSLEER in the germline V gene. Trimming pared 1 base from V and 2 bases from J, leaving 12 bases between. The CDR3 protein is CASSQGQVPTYNSPLHF. The CDR3 DNA sequence: TGCGCCAGCAGCCAAGGACAGGTCCCCACCTATAATTCACCCCTCCACTTT.

V is TRBV7-9 and J is TRBJ1-1; TRBD1 matches 7 bases. V dropped 6 bases and J dropped 1; count of bases not matched to a gene: 2. The CDR3 is 13 amino acids. Germline V lookup: CDR1 SEHNR, CDR2 FQNEAQ (reference sequence). The CDR3 bases are TGTGCCAGCAGAGGACAGGAGAACACTGAAGCTTTCTTT. It codes for CASRGQENTEAFF.

This clone is a singleton in its sample. V and J are TRBV7-2 and TRBJ1-5; D might be TRBD1 (5 bases). V shed 5 bases and J shed 1 base, with 9 bases lying between them. Germline CDR1 SGHTA, CDR2 FQGNSA. This CDR3 has 14 residues. The CDR3 is CASSRGGSNQPQHF. DNA for the CDR3: TGTGCCAGCAGCCGCGGGGGGAGCAATCAGCCCCAGCATTTT.

This clone occurred once. CDR3 coding DNA: TGTGCCAGCTCACCACGGGGGGATCAGCCCCAGCATTTT. Translation gives CASSPRGDQPQHF. The J gene is TRBJ1-5, the V gene TRBV18; D may be TRBD1 (5 bases). Trimming stripped 1 base from V and 5 bases from J, with 6 bases between. The CDR3 is 13 residues long. Per the germline V gene, CDR1 is KGHSH and CDR2 is LQKENI.

The chain carries TRBV6-5 and TRBJ1-5; possibly TRBD1 for D (6 bases). The CDR3 loop spans 15 amino acids. V lost 7 bases and J 4 bases, leaving 17 bases between the germline ends. Germline loops: CDR1 MNHEY, CDR2 SVGAGI. This chain's CDR3 is CASIPTGFWNQPQHF. The CDR3 DNA reads as TGTGCCAGCATTCCGACAGGTTTTTGGAATCAGCCCCAGCATTTT.

The chain combines TRBV7-2 with TRBJ1-4, with a tentative D call TRBD1 (5 bases). The CDR3 has 14 residues. Trimming took 4 bases from V and 4 from J, leaving 10 bases between them. Germline CDR1 reads SGHTA; CDR2 reads FQGNSA. CDR3 in amino acids: CASSSDSFNEKLFF. In nucleotides, the CDR3 is TGTGCCAGCAGCTCCGACAGTTTTAATGAAAAACTGTTTTTT.

The chain is built from TRBV28 and TRBJ2-7; unclear D gene. V lost 5 bases, J lost 0 bases, and 2 bases lay in between. Germline CDR1 MDHEN, CDR2 SYDVKM. The CDR3 totals 11 residues. The CDR3, as DNA: TGTGCCAGCAGTCGCTCCTACGAGCAGTACTTC. Encoded protein: CASSRSYEQYF.

This chain joins TRBV5-6 and TRBJ2-2; 9 bases are shared with TRBD1. Germline assignment: CDR1 SGHDT and CDR2 YYEEEE. The length of the CDR3 is 18 residues. V lost 4 bases, J lost 2 bases, and 12 bases stayed unmatched. The CDR3 DNA reads as TGTGCCAGCAGCCCCTTTTTAAGACAGGGGGTAAACACCGGGGAGCTGTTTTTT. Its protein is CASSPFLRQGVNTGELFF.

The rearrangement joins TRBV6-4 to TRBJ2-5; the D gene is possibly TRBD2 (6 bases). The CDR3 contains 15 residues. Germline CDR1 is MRHNA and CDR2 is SNTAGT. V lost 7 bases, J lost 5 bases, and 20 bases lay in between. CDR3 bases: TGTGCCAGCACTATCCGGGGCTTAAGCGGGGAGACCCAGTACTTC. Translating gives CASTIRGLSGETQYF.

This chain links TRBV2 with TRBJ1-2; TRBD1 is a possible D gene (5 bases). Germline V gives CDR1 SNHLY, CDR2 FYNNEI. Deletions cut 2 bases from V and 3 bases from J, with 10 bases between. The CDR3 is made up of 14 amino acids. This CDR3 is CASSEPRVHYGYTF. For the CDR3, the DNA is TGTGCCAGCAGTGAACCCAGGGTTCACTATGGCTACACCTTC.

This clone was observed a few times. This chain joins TRBV4-1 and TRBJ1-5; TRBD1 aligns across 9 bases. The V gene's germline CDR1 is MGHRA and CDR2 YSYEKL. J gave up 4 bases and V 3 bases, and 7 bases lay outside the gene matches. The CDR3 is 16 amino acids. The CDR3 region is CASSHTTGGVNQPQHF. In DNA, the CDR3 is TGCGCCAGCAGCCACACGACAGGGGGTGTTAATCAGCCCCAGCATTTT.

This clone was detected only once. This chain connects TRBV15 to TRBJ1-3; D gene uncertain. CDR3 length: 13 residues. Germline-derived CDR1 and CDR2 are LNHNV and YYDKDF (reference sequence). V was clipped by 4 bases and J by 0 bases, with 4 bases between them. The CDR3 here is CATSTSSGNTIYF. The DNA of the CDR3 is TGTGCCACCAGCACTAGCTCTGGAAACACCATATATTTT.

The chain is built from TRBV3-1 (or the pseudogene TRBV3-2) and TRBJ2-1, with D perhaps matching TRBD1 (5 bases). The germline CDR1 and CDR2 sequences are LGHDT and YNNKEL (reference sequence). Trimming removed 4 bases at V and 6 bases at J, with 13 bases between. CDR3 size: 14 residues. As DNA, the CDR3 is TGTGCCAGCAGCCTATCCCAGGGTGGCAATGAGCAGTTCTTC. This encodes CASSLSQGGNEQFF.

The genes are TRBV5-1 and TRBJ2-7; TRBD2 might be the D (6 bases). The germline V gene has CDR1 SGHRS and CDR2 YFSETQ. The CDR3 is made up of 14 amino acids. Between the trimmed V and J ends, which lost 0 bases and 4 bases, there was a span of 11 bases. The chain's CDR3 is CASSLGFRGYEQYF. CDR3 nucleotides: TGCGCCAGCAGCTTGGGGTTCCGGGGGTACGAGCAGTACTTC. The complete variable domain, with remaining parts taken from reference TRBV5-1 and TRBJ2-7, reads KAGVTQTPRYLIKTRGQQVTLSCSPISGHRSVSWYQQTPGQGLQFLFEYFSETQRNKGNFPGRFSGRQFSNSRSEMNVSTLELGDSALYLCASSLGFRGYEQYFGPGTRLTVT.

The rearrangement links TRBV5-1 to TRBJ2-2, with TRBD2 as a possible D gene (5 bases). The CDR3 covers 17 residues. CDR1 is SGHRS and CDR2 is YFSETQ in the germline V gene. The germline V and J ends were trimmed by 2 bases and 3 bases, with 17 bases remaining between them. Written as DNA, the CDR3 is TGCGCCAGCAGCTTCGGGGTCGGATTCATGGACACCGGGGAGCTGTTTTTT. It codes for CASSFGVGFMDTGELFF.

This chain uses TRBV3-1 (or the pseudogene TRBV3-2) with TRBJ2-1; a weak D match, TRBD1 (5 bases). This CDR3 has 14 amino acids. Germline-derived CDR1 and CDR2 are LGHDT and YNNKEL (reference sequence). V was shortened by 1 base and J by 4 bases, with 8 bases between the two germline ends. The CDR3 nucleotides read TGTGCCAGCAGCCAAGGTGGGGCATACAATGAGCAGTTCTTC. Protein: CASSQGGAYNEQFF.

This clone has more than one count but fewer than ten. The chain employs TRBV7-6 and TRBJ2-2; TRBD2 matches at 10 bases. This CDR3 has 16 residues. Germline V lookup: CDR1 SGHVS, CDR2 FNYEAQ. Trimming cost V 4 bases and J 4 bases; bases outside gene matches: 6. The CDR3 loop is CASSSLAGGGTGELFF. CDR3 DNA: TGTGCCAGCAGCTCCTTAGCGGGAGGTGGCACCGGGGAGCTGTTTTTT.

The rearrangement joins TRBV1 to TRBJ2-7; TRBD2, the table's D call, was not compared with the DNA. TRBV1 is deemed a pseudogene. The length of the CDR3 is 15 residues. CDR3 sequence reads: CTSSPQAGVPDEQYF. The CDR3 nucleotides are TGCACCAGCAGCCCTCAAGCGGGGGTACCTGACGAGCAGTACTTC.

This clone has a handful of counts. The chain employs TRBV18 and TRBJ1-2; D call uncertain. In germline, CDR1 is KGHSH, CDR2 LQKENI. Deletions cut 1 base from V and 1 base from J, with 7 bases between. This CDR3 spans 14 amino acids. CDR3 residues: CASSPRTDNYGYTF. For the CDR3, the DNA is TGTGCCAGCTCACCACGTACAGATAACTATGGCTACACCTTC.

The chain is built from TRBV2 and TRBJ1-5; possible D gene TRBD1, 5 bases. The CDR3 spans 14 residues. V shed 6 bases and J shed 7 bases, with 16 bases lying between them. Germline V lookup: CDR1 SNHLY, CDR2 FYNNEI. The CDR3 here is CASRPGRRDQPQHF. DNA for the CDR3: TGTGCCAGCAGGCCAGGGCGGCGGGACCAGCCCCAGCATTTT.

The V call is TRBV21-1, the J call TRBJ1-1; TRBD1 was called by the table and not checked on the DNA. TRBV21-1 is classified as a pseudogene. CDR3 length equals 14 residues. The CDR3 reads CASSTITGSGEAFF. CDR3 nucleotides: TGTGCCAGCAGCACGATAACAGGGTCGGGTGAAGCTTTCTTT.

The genes are TRBV30 and TRBJ1-1, with TRBD1 as a possible D gene (5 bases). V dropped 8 bases and J dropped 4 bases, with 11 bases sitting between them. Germline CDR1 is GTSNPN and CDR2 is SVGIG (reference sequence). The CDR3 covers 11 residues. CDR3 bases: TGTGCCGGCCTAGGGGTCACTGAAGCTTTCTTT. It specifies CAGLGVTEAFF. Variable domain in full (rest from reference TRBV30 and TRBJ1-1): SQTIHQWPATLVQPVGSPLSLECTVEGTSNPNLYWYRQAAGRGLQLLFYSVGIGQISSEVPQNLSASRPQDRQFILSSKKLLLSDSGFYLCAGLGVTEAFFGQGTRLTVV.

The genes are TRBV5-4 and TRBJ2-5, with 7 bases matching TRBD2. Germline CDR1 reads SGHNT; CDR2 reads YYREEE (reference sequence). CDR3 length: 13 residues. V lost 4 bases and J lost 5; bases outside the gene matches: 5. CDR3 in DNA: TGTGCCAGCAGCCCCGGGGGGAGGGAGACCCAGTACTTC. It encodes CASSPGGRETQYF.

V and J are TRBV7-9 and TRBJ1-1; 7 bases are shared with TRBD1. Trimming cost V 5 bases and J 4 bases; bases outside gene matches: 7. CDR3 size: 14 residues. Germline V gene lookup returns CDR1 SEHNR and CDR2 FQNEAQ (reference sequence). Here the CDR3 reads CASSRDRVSTEAFF. The CDR3 nucleotides read TGTGCCAGCAGCCGCGACAGGGTGAGCACTGAAGCTTTCTTT.

The chain uses TRBV21-1 and TRBJ2-7; whether TRBD1, the table's D call, matches the DNA was not checked. TRBV21-1 is termed a pseudogene. The CDR3 is 14 amino acids. In nucleotides, the CDR3 is TGTGCCAGCAGCCAAATGACAAGCACGAACGAGCAGTACTTC. This encodes CASSQMTSTNEQYF.